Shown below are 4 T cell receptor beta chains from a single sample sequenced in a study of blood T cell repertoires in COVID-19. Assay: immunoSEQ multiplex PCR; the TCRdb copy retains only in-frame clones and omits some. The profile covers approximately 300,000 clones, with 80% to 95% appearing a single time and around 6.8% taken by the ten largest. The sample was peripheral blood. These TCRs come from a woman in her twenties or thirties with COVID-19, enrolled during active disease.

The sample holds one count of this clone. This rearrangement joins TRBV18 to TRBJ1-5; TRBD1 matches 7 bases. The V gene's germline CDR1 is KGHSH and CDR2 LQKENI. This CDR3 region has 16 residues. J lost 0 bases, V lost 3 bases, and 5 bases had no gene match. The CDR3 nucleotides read TGTGCCAGCTCACCGCTAAGGACAGGTAGCAATCAGCCCCAGCATTTT. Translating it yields CASSPLRTGSNQPQHF.

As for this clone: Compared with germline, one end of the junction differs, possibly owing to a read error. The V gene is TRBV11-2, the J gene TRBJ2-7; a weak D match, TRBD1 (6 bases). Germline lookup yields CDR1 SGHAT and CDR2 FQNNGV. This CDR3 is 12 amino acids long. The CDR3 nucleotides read TGTGCCAGCAGCTCACAGGGCTACGGGCAGTACTTC. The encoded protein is CASSSQGYGQYF.

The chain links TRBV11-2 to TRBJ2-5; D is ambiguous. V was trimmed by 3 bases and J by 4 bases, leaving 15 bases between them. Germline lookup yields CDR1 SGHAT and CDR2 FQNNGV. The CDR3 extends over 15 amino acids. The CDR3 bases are TGTGCCAGCAGCTTTGGCTACAATGGGCCAGAGACCCAGTACTTC. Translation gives CASSFGYNGPETQYF.

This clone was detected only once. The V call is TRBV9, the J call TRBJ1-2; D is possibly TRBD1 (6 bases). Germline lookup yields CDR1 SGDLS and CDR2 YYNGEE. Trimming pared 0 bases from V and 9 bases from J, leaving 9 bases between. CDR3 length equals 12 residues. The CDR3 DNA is TGTGCCAGCAGCGTAGGGGGGACAAGCTACACCTTC. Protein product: CASSVGGTSYTF. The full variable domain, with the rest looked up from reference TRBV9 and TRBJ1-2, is DSGVTQTPKHLITATGQRVTLRCSPRSGDLSVYWYQQSLDQGLQFLIQYYNGEERAKGNILERFSAQQFPDLHSELNLSSLELGDSALYFCASSVGGTSYTFGSGTRLTVV.